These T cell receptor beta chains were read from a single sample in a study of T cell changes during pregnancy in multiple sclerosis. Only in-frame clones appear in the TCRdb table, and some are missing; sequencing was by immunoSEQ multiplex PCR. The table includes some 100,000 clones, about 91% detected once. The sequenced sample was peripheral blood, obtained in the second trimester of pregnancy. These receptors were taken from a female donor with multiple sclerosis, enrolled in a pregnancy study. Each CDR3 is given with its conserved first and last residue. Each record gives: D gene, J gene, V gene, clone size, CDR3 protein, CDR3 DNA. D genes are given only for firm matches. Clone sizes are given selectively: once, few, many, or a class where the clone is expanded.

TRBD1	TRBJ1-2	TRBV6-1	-	CASKMDRATNYGYTF	TGTGCCAGCAAGATGGACAGGGCAACTAACTATGGCTACACCTTC
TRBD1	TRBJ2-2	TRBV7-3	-	CASSLTIGRGLTLTGELFF	TGTGCCAGCAGCTTAACGATCGGCAGGGGGCTTACGTTGACCGGGGAGCTGTTTTTT
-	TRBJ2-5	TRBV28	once	CASSPGHETQYF	TGTGCCAGCAGTCCAGGACACGAGACCCAGTACTTC
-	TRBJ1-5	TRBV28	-	CASSFSGPQHF	TGTGCCAGCAGTTTCAGCGGGCCCCAGCATTTT
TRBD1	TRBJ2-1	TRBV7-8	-	CASSKRQGGVFSEQFF	TGTGCCAGCAGCAAACGACAGGGCGGAGTTTTCAGTGAGCAGTTCTTC
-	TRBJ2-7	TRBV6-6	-	CASSLTGRSNEQYF	TGTGCCAGCAGTTTGACAGGGAGGTCTAACGAGCAGTACTTC
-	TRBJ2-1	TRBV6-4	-	CASSEPPQLVSSYNEQFF	TGTGCCAGCAGTGAACCCCCACAACTAGTTTCCTCCTACAATGAGCAGTTCTTC
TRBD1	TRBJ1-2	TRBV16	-	CASSHLGTGGYGYTF	TGTGCCAGCAGCCACCTTGGGACAGGGGGCTATGGCTACACCTTC
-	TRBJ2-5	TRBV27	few	CASSLRGGPQYF	TGTGCCAGCAGTTTAAGGGGGGGACCACAGTACTTC
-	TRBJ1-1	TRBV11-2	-	CASSPRGKLNTEAFF	TGTGCCAGCAGCCCCAGAGGGAAATTGAACACTGAAGCTTTCTTT
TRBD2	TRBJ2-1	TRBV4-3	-	CASSPRTSGRNEQFF	TGCGCCAGCAGCCCTCGGACTAGCGGGAGAAATGAGCAGTTCTTC
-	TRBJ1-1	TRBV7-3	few	CASSLTTGNTEAFF	TGTGCCAGCAGCTTAACGACGGGAAACACTGAAGCTTTCTTT
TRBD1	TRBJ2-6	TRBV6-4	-	CASSAGTGTGANVLTF	TGTGCCAGCAGTGCAGGGACAGGTACTGGGGCCAACGTCCTGACTTTC
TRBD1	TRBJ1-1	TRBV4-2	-	CASSQDLGQGYTEAFF	TGTGCCAGCAGCCAAGATCTAGGACAGGGCTACACTGAAGCTTTCTTT
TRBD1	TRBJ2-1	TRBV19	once	CASSRDRGTEQFF	TGTGCCAGTAGTCGGGACAGGGGAACTGAGCAGTTCTTC
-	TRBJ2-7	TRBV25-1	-	CASTAHTLTLTYEQYF	TGTGCCAGCACCGCCCATACCCTGACACTCACCTACGAGCAGTACTTC
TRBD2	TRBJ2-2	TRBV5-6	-	CASSSRILAGGTGELFF	TGTGCCAGCAGCTCCCGGATCCTAGCGGGGGGCACCGGGGAGCTGTTTTTT
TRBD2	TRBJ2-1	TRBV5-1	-	CASSLVHGGNEQFF	TGCGCCAGCAGCTTGGTACACGGGGGGAATGAGCAGTTCTTC
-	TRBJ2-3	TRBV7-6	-	CASSKGQATDTQYF	TGTGCCAGCAGTAAGGGGCAGGCCACAGATACGCAGTATTTT
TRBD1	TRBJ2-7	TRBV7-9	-	CASSSTGGEQYF	TGTGCCAGCAGCTCCACAGGGGGGGAGCAGTACTTC
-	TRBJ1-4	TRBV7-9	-	CASSLGGRALEKLFF	TGTGCCAGCAGCTTAGGGGGCCGGGCCCTTGAAAAACTGTTTTTT
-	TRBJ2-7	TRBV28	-	CASSIVPYEQYF	TGTGCCAGCAGTATTGTCCCATACGAGCAGTACTTC
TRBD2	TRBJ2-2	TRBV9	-	CASSPYGLAGVTGELFF	TGTGCCAGCAGCCCATATGGACTAGCGGGAGTCACCGGGGAGCTGTTTTTT
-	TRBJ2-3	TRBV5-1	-	CASSPPSVDTQYF	TGCGCCAGCAGCCCGCCGTCGGTAGATACGCAGTATTTT
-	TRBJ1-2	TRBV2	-	CASSDRGNGYTF	TGTGCCAGCAGTGACAGAGGGAATGGCTACACCTTC
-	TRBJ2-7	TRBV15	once	CATSAKLTHEQYF	TGTGCCACCAGCGCTAAACTAACCCACGAGCAGTACTTC
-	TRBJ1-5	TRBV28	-	CASSLIGGGGQPQHF	TGTGCCAGCAGTTTAATCGGGGGTGGGGGTCAGCCCCAGCATTTT
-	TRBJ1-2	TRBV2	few	CASTNRDPQGGYTF	TGTGCCAGCACTAACAGGGACCCTCAGGGTGGCTACACCTTC
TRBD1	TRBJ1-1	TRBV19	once	CASSIRGGTGGQNTEAFF	TGTGCCAGTAGTATAAGGGGAGGGACAGGGGGGCAGAACACTGAAGCTTTCTTT
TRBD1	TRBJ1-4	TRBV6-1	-	CASRGTGGEKLFF	TGTGCCAGCAGGGGGACAGGGGGTGAAAAACTGTTTTTT
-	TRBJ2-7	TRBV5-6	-	CASSLTGYEQYF	TGTGCCAGCAGCTTAACTGGCTACGAGCAGTACTTC